This T cell receptor beta chain emerged from a study of blood T cell repertoires in COVID-19. Study information: Specimens from acute and convalescent COVID-19 originated in the United States, Italy and Spain. Sources were T cells, B-cell-depleted T cells, or PBMCs; the material itself was cDNA or gDNA.

This clone showed up just once. In the original workflow: How many nucleated cells were present was estimated from reference gene primer amplification. The data were produced by immunoSEQ multiplex PCR, yet TCRdb's version contains in-frame clones alone and is incomplete. The DNA gave D and trimming, while V, J and clone size come from that table. The sample has roughly 230,000 clones, roughly 90% seen once. Between the trimmed V and J ends, which lost 5 bases and 8 bases, there was a span of 13 bases. The CDR3 has 12 amino acids. The germline V gene encodes CDR1 GTSNPN and CDR2 SVGIG (reference sequence).

The sequenced material came from peripheral blood. The chain employs TRBV30 and TRBJ2-4; no clear D gene. This receptor was obtained from a woman aged 55-70 years with COVID-19, enrolled during active disease. This CDR3 reads CAWAHNSHIQYF. The CDR3 coding sequence is TGTGCCTGGGCACACAATTCTCACATTCAGTACTTC.